The 32 T cell receptor beta chains below all came from one sample that was sequenced in a study of response to subunit inactivated influenza vaccine. MiXCR was run by TCRdb on the RT-PCR reads, yielding one entry per CDR3 protein. This repertoire shows a few hundred thousand distinct CDR3 sequences, approximately 6.9% found once; its top ten account for under 15%. Specimen: PBMCs from blood, collected roughly 24 months after vaccination. These receptor sequences come from a man between 50 and 75 years old who received an inactivated influenza vaccine.

This clonotype was seen only a few times. This chain uses TRBV19 with TRBJ2-7, with no clear D. The CDR3 contains 10 residues. Germline CDR1 and CDR2: LNHDA and SQIVND (reference sequence). Trimming took off 5 bases at V and 4 bases at J, with 3 bases between the two ends. The CDR3 loop is CASSRYEQYF. The CDR3 nucleotides are TGTGCCAGTAGTCGGTACGAGCAGTACTTC.

Only a few counts were recorded for this clonotype. J is TRBJ2-1 and V is TRBV28; D is perhaps TRBD1 (6 bases). The CDR3 is 16 amino acids. Trimming left V 6 bases short and J 4 bases short, with 19 bases between. Germline CDR1 is MDHEN and CDR2 is SYDVKM. CDR3 amino acids: CASSLPLGQKYNEQFF. CDR3 bases: TGTGCCAGCAGCCTTCCCTTAGGACAGAAGTACAATGAGCAGTTCTTC.

This clonotype has a handful of counts. The chain recombines TRBV12-3 or TRBV12-4 with TRBJ2-1; possibly TRBD2 for D (7 bases). Trimming stripped 6 bases from V and 8 bases from J, with 17 bases between. The CDR3 runs to 14 residues. CDR3 sequence reads: CASSAGGLSHEQFF. As DNA, the CDR3 is TGTGCCAGCAGCGCCGGGGGGCTCTCACATGAGCAGTTCTTC.

This chain connects TRBV4-2 to TRBJ2-1; 15 bases fit TRBD2. Losses at the gene ends were 3 bases for V and 12 bases for J; bases not matched to a gene: 12. Germline CDR1 LGHNA, CDR2 YNFKEQ. This CDR3 is 17 amino acids long. The CDR3 here is CASSQETGTSGGLRQFF. For the CDR3, the DNA is TGTGCCAGCAGCCAGGAAACCGGGACTAGCGGGGGGTTGAGGCAGTTCTTC.

The rearrangement joins TRBV7-8 to TRBJ1-6; D gene unclear. The CDR3 runs 14 residues. Germline V CDR1 and CDR2: SGHVS, FQNEAQ. With 6 bases removed from V and 6 bases from J, the gap between germline ends came to 12 bases. For the CDR3, the DNA is TGTGCCAGCAGACAGCGGAGAGTTAATTCACCCCTCCACTTT. Protein sequence: CASRQRRVNSPLHF.

The chain uses TRBV10-3 and TRBJ2-2; a possible D gene is TRBD2 (5 bases). The V and J ends lost 2 bases and 1 base respectively, with 8 bases between them. The CDR3 contains 15 residues. CDR1 is ENHRY, CDR2 SYGVKD, per germline. The CDR3 sequence: CAISEGEMNTGELFF. The DNA of the CDR3 is TGTGCCATCAGTGAGGGGGAGATGAACACCGGGGAGCTGTTTTTT.

In its sample, this clonotype was seen many times. The chain uses TRBV12-3 or TRBV12-4 and TRBJ2-4; TRBD2 agrees at 13 bases. After removal of 5 bases from V and 6 bases from J, the junction contained 4 bases not matched to a gene. The CDR3 is 15 residues long. CDR3 DNA sequence: TGTGCCAGCAGTCCTCGGACTAGCGGGGGAAACATTCAGTACTTC. Translating gives CASSPRTSGGNIQYF.

This chain connects TRBV4-3 to TRBJ1-4; D is possibly TRBD1 (5 bases). Germline V gene sequence: CDR1 LGHNA, CDR2 YSLEER. Trimming shortened V by 0 bases and J by 4 bases, and 12 bases separated the two germline ends. The CDR3 sequence is 16 residues long. CDR3 loop: CASSQDRAGINEKLFF. In nucleotides, the CDR3 is TGCGCCAGCAGCCAAGATAGGGCAGGGATTAATGAAAAACTGTTTTTT.

The J gene is TRBJ2-7, the V gene TRBV10-3, with D unresolved. This CDR3 spans 14 amino acids. Germline lookup yields CDR1 ENHRY and CDR2 SYGVKD. Trimming left V 4 bases short and J 5 bases short, with 15 bases between. In nucleotides, the CDR3 is TGTGCCATCAGTGGATCGGCCCTAGGCGACGAGCAGTACTTC. As protein: CAISGSALGDEQYF.

In this sample, this clonotype turned up many times. The chain is built from TRBV29-1 and TRBJ2-3; TRBD1 aligns across 9 bases. The ends lost 3 bases at V and 8 bases at J; junction bases unmatched: 12. CDR3 length: 15 residues. Germline V lookup: CDR1 SQVTM, CDR2 ANQGSEA. The CDR3 reads CSVEYVQGARGTQYF. The CDR3 DNA reads TGCAGCGTTGAGTATGTACAGGGGGCCAGGGGTACGCAGTATTTT.

This clonotype was seen a few times. V usage is TRBV4-3 and J usage is TRBJ2-7, with 8 bases fitting TRBD2. The CDR3 totals 15 residues. Germline V gene sequence: CDR1 LGHNA, CDR2 YSLEER. The ends lost 3 bases at V and 1 base at J; junction bases unmatched: 5. The CDR3 loop is CASSHGLAGSYEQYF. CDR3 coding DNA: TGCGCCAGCAGCCATGGACTAGCCGGTTCCTACGAGCAGTACTTC.

About this clonotype: One base away lies a much larger clone, so this may be a sequencing read error. The V call is TRBV28, the J call TRBJ2-1; TRBD2 matches at 14 bases. Germline loops: CDR1 MDHEN, CDR2 SYDVKM. The CDR3 contains 18 residues. CDR3 loop: CANSFGLAGGRIYNEQFF. CDR3 bases: TGTGCCAACAGTTTCGGACTAGCGGGGGGCCGGATCTACAATGAGCAGTTCTTC.

The sample holds a few counts of this clonotype. V and J are TRBV4-1 and TRBJ1-1; D gene unclear. Germline CDR1 and CDR2: MGHRA and YSYEKL. This CDR3 spans 17 amino acids. V lost 1 base, J lost 0 bases, and 15 bases lay in between. Here the CDR3 reads CASSQATPGRLNTEAFF. CDR3 in DNA: TGCGCCAGCAGCCAAGCGACCCCAGGACGGCTGAACACTGAAGCTTTCTTT.

This clonotype was detected many times. The chain couples TRBV20-1 to TRBJ2-5; 9 nucleotides line up with TRBD1. Germline CDR1 DFQATT, CDR2 SNEGSKA (reference sequence). The CDR3 consists of 13 residues. V lost 6 bases to trimming and J lost 4 bases; unmatched junction nucleotides: 6. CDR3 in DNA: TGCAGTGCCCCACCGGGACAGGGAGAGACCCAGTACTTC. Translating gives CSAPPGQGETQYF.

This chain connects TRBV4-3 to TRBJ2-1, with TRBD2 matching 8 bases. J was trimmed by 8 bases and V by 1 base; bases with no gene match: 7. The CDR3 runs to 15 residues. Germline V CDR1 and CDR2: LGHNA, YSLEER. The CDR3: CASSQVLAEGDEQFF. The CDR3 DNA is TGCGCCAGCAGCCAAGTACTAGCGGAGGGGGATGAGCAGTTCTTC.

In its sample, this clonotype was seen a few times. The rearrangement links TRBV10-3 to TRBJ2-2; maybe TRBD1 (6 bases). The CDR3 runs 14 residues. V gave up 2 bases and J gave up 5 bases, with 9 bases separating them. In germline, CDR1 is ENHRY, CDR2 SYGVKD. The DNA for the CDR3 is TGTGCCATCAGTGAGACAACAGGGACCGGGGAGCTGTTTTTT. Its translation is CAISETTGTGELFF.

The rearrangement links TRBV4-2 to TRBJ2-2; D unclear. From germline, CDR1 is LGHNA and CDR2 YNFKEQ. The CDR3 has 13 residues. The V end was cut by 1 base, the J end by 8 bases, with 8 bases between. CDR3 region: CASSQVGEGELFF. As DNA, the CDR3 is TGTGCCAGCAGCCAAGTAGGAGAAGGGGAGCTGTTTTTT.

At least ten counts were recorded for this clonotype. This chain connects TRBV7-9 to TRBJ1-5; no clear D. Germline-derived CDR1 and CDR2 are SEHNR and FQNEAQ (reference sequence). There are 14 residues in the CDR3. V was cut by 1 base and J by 2 bases, with 6 bases left in between. The CDR3 loop reads CASSLEHGNQPQHF. CDR3 DNA sequence: TGTGCCAGCAGCTTAGAACACGGCAATCAGCCCCAGCATTTT.

The chain uses TRBV7-2 and TRBJ2-7, with D uncertain. The CDR3 has 14 residues. In germline, CDR1 is SGHTA, CDR2 FQGNSA. Trimming removed 0 bases at V and 4 bases at J, with 10 bases between. CDR3 in amino acids: CASSLALTIYEQYF. The CDR3 nucleotides are TGTGCCAGCAGCTTAGCGCTTACAATTTACGAGCAGTACTTC.

At least ten counts were recorded for this clonotype. This chain joins TRBV7-9 and TRBJ1-3, with D possibly matching TRBD1 (5 bases). The CDR3 extends over 15 amino acids. Trimming left V 1 base short and J 0 bases short, with 7 bases between. Germline V lookup: CDR1 SEHNR, CDR2 FQNEAQ (reference sequence). CDR3 sequence (DNA): TGTGCCAGCAGCTTAGAAGGGGTCTCTGGAAACACCATATATTTT. It yields the protein CASSLEGVSGNTIYF. The variable domain in full, completed from reference TRBV7-9 and TRBJ1-3, reads DTGVSQNPRHKITKRGQNVTFRCDPISEHNRLYWYRQTLGQGPEFLTYFQNEAQLEKSRLLSDRFSAERPKGSFSTLEIQRTEQGDSAMYLCASSLEGVSGNTIYFGEGSWLTVV.

The rearrangement uses TRBV5-6 and TRBJ2-7; D perhaps matches TRBD1 (6 bases). The germline V gene has CDR1 SGHDT and CDR2 YYEEEE. Trimming took 3 bases from V and 6 from J, leaving 7 bases between them. The CDR3 contains 11 residues. CDR3 amino acids: CASSWGREQYF. CDR3 DNA: TGTGCCAGCAGCTGGGGGCGCGAGCAGTACTTC.

This clonotype appeared a few times. The V gene is TRBV4-3, the J gene TRBJ1-2; weak D call: TRBD1 (6 bases). CDR1 LGHNA and CDR2 YSLEER come from the germline V gene. This CDR3 is built from 16 residues. V shed 1 base and J shed 0 bases, with 12 bases lying between them. This chain's CDR3 is CASSQVVQGPNYGYTF. CDR3 DNA sequence: TGCGCCAGCAGCCAAGTAGTCCAGGGGCCTAACTATGGCTACACCTTC.

The chain recombines TRBV7-2 with TRBJ1-1; 8 bases map to TRBD1. Germline V gene data show CDR1 as SGHTA and CDR2 as FQGNSA. This CDR3 has 13 residues. Losses at the gene ends were 7 bases for V and 4 bases for J; bases not matched to a gene: 5. In DNA form, the CDR3 reads TGTGCCAGCACCCCTGGGACAGGCACTGAAGCTTTCTTT. Amino acid sequence: CASTPGTGTEAFF.

This chain joins TRBV28 and TRBJ1-5; possibly TRBD1 for D (5 bases). V lost 6 bases, J lost 0 bases, and 15 bases lay in between. In germline, CDR1 is MDHEN, CDR2 SYDVKM. The CDR3 length is 16 residues. The CDR3 coding sequence is TGTGCCAGCAGCCCCCGCAGACAGCTTAGCAATCAGCCCCAGCATTTT. Translation: CASSPRRQLSNQPQHF.

This clonotype was seen only once. Possible read error: a much larger clone is one base away. The chain has TRBV20-1 and TRBJ2-7; D is undetermined. Germline CDR1 is DFQATT and CDR2 is SNEGSKA (reference sequence). This CDR3 contains 12 residues. CDR3 in DNA: TGCAGTGCCCCCACCCAACCCTACGATCAGTACTTC. Residues: CSAPTQPYDQYF.

This clonotype was picked up a small number of times. The rearrangement links TRBV7-2 to TRBJ2-3, with 9 bases lining up with TRBD2. Germline CDR1 and CDR2: SGHTA and FQGNSA. This CDR3 has 16 residues. V lost 1 base to trimming and J lost 0 bases; unmatched junction nucleotides: 2. DNA for the CDR3: TGTGCCAGCAGCTTAGGACTAGCGGTTAGCACAGATACGCAGTATTTT. This encodes CASSLGLAVSTDTQYF.

This clonotype was counted many times. The chain recombines TRBV5-1 with TRBJ2-3, with TRBD2 as a possible D gene (6 bases). V was trimmed by 0 bases and J by 0 bases, leaving 11 bases between them. The CDR3 runs to 16 residues. Germline loops: CDR1 SGHRS, CDR2 YFSETQ. CDR3 sequence (DNA): TGCGCCAGCAGCTTGGCAGGGACTCTTAGCACAGATACGCAGTATTTT. Translation gives CASSLAGTLSTDTQYF.

This clonotype has at least ten counts. The chain couples TRBV5-5 to TRBJ2-2; 10 nucleotides align to TRBD2. The trim removed 0 bases at V and 6 bases at J, leaving 5 bases unmatched. The germline CDR1 and CDR2 sequences are SGHKS and YYEKEE (reference sequence). The CDR3 is 16 residues long. CDR3 in DNA: TGTGCCAGCAGCTTGGCCCCTAGCGGGAGCTCCGGGGAGCTGTTTTTT. Protein product: CASSLAPSGSSGELFF.

This clonotype was detected ten times or more. The chain combines TRBV12-3 or TRBV12-4 with TRBJ2-3, with D tentatively TRBD2 (6 bases). This CDR3 has 12 amino acids. Trimming pared 10 bases from V and 0 bases from J, leaving 8 bases between. The DNA of the CDR3 is TGTGCCACAGGGACTAGCACAGATACGCAGTATTTT. Protein product: CATGTSTDTQYF.

This clonotype was seen repeatedly, ten times or more. The chain has TRBV15 and TRBJ2-1; TRBD2 matches 7 bases. Germline V lookup: CDR1 LNHNV, CDR2 YYDKDF (reference sequence). The CDR3 has 15 amino acids. With 5 bases clipped from V and 8 bases from J, the junction kept 12 bases outside the gene matches. CDR3 amino acids: CATSPLSGAGYEQFF. CDR3 DNA: TGTGCCACCAGCCCACTGAGCGGGGCGGGTTATGAGCAGTTCTTC.

The chain links TRBV2 to TRBJ2-7, with 11 bases matching TRBD2. Germline trimming cut 7 bases from V and 1 base from J; bases unmatched to any gene: 6. This CDR3 has 15 residues. Looked up from germline, CDR1 is SNHLY and CDR2 is FYNNEI. The DNA for the CDR3 is TGTGCCAGCAAACTTGGGACTAGCGGTTCCTACGAGCAGTACTTC. Translating gives CASKLGTSGSYEQYF.

The J gene is TRBJ2-1, the V gene TRBV12-3 or TRBV12-4; D not resolved. V was cut by 10 bases and J by 8 bases, with 12 bases left in between. CDR3 length equals 11 residues. The CDR3 loop reads CAIELAYEQFF. In DNA, the CDR3 is TGTGCCATCGAACTGGCTTATGAGCAGTTCTTC.